What follows is one T cell receptor (beta chain) and its context. Its antigen is currently unknown. This sample was taken from a study of T-cell reconstitution after alpha-beta-depleted transplantation in children. General study points: Surviving recipient T cells and thymic progenitors accounted for the high day-60 TCRbeta diversity observed in some patients. T-cell numbers and diversity one year post-transplant derived largely from freshly generated T cells. Expanded graft clones numbering several hundred reportedly gave rise to alpha-beta T cells about two months after transplant.

Unique molecular identifiers featured in how the TCRbeta library was prepared. TCRdb recomputed calls from the PCR reads with MiXCR, one row per CDR3 protein. The sample consists of around 800,000 distinct CDR3 sequences, 15% to 20% of them appearing once. V shed 3 bases, J shed 5 bases, and the junction held 3 bases outside the gene matches. CDR3 length equals 13 residues. CDR1 DFQATT and CDR2 SNEGSKA come from the germline V gene (reference sequence). The TCR comes from a male patient aged 10 to 17 who had a stem cell transplant for acute lymphoblastic leukemia, so the T cells may come from the graft donor. The V call is TRBV20-1, the J call TRBJ2-1, with TRBD2 matching 8 bases. The source was PBMCs, mostly from graft donor cells, collected 360 days after TCRalphabeta/CD19-depleted stem cell transplant. CDR3 DNA: TGCAGTGCTAGCGGGGGGGCGGACAATGAGCAGTTCTTC. This codes for CSASGGADNEQFF.